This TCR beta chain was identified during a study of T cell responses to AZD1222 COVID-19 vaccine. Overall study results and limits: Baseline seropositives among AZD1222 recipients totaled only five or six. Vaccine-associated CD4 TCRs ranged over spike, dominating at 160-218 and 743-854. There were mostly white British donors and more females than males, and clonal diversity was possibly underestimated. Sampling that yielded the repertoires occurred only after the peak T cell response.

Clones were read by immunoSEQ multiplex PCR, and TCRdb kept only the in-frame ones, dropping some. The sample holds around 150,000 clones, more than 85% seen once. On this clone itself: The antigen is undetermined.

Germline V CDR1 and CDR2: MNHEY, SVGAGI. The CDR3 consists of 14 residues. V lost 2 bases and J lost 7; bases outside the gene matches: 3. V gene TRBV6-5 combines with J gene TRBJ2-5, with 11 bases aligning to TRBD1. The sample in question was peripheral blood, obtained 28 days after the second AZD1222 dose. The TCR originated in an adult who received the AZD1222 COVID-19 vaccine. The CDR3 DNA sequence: TGTGCCAGCAGTTACGAGGGGACAGGGGGGACCCAGTACTTC. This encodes CASSYEGTGGTQYF.